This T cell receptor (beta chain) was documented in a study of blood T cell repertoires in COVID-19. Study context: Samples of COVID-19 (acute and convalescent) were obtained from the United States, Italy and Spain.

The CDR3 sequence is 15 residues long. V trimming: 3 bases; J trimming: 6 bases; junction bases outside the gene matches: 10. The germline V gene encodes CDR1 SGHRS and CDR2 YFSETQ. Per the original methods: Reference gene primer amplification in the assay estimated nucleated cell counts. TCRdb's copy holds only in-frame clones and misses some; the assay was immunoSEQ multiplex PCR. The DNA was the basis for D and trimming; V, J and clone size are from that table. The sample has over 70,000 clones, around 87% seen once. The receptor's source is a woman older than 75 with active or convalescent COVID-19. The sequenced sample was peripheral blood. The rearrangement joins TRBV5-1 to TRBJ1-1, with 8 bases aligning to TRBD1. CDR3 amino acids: CASSSRADRDSEAFF. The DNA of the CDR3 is TGCGCCAGCAGCTCAAGGGCGGACAGGGACTCTGAAGCTTTCTTT.